A single sample is the source of the 17 T cell receptor beta chains below, sequenced in a study of identical twins. MiXCR, applied by TCRdb to the 5' RACE reads, yields one record per CDR3 protein. The table includes approximately 1.8 million distinct CDR3 sequences, roughly a third detected once. Source material: cord blood. Receptor source: a newborn girl in good health.

This clonotype was seen a handful of times. In DNA form, the CDR3 reads TGTGCCAGCAGCGGTAGCTTCTTCTCGCAGTACTTC. This encodes CASSGSFFSQYF. The J gene is TRBJ2-5, the V gene TRBV14; unclear D gene. The germline V gene has CDR1 SGHDN and CDR2 FVKESK. The CDR3 contains 12 residues. Trimming pared 5 bases from V and 11 bases from J, leaving 15 bases between.

CDR3 in DNA: TGTGCCAGCGGCCGCAGCTGGGATGTCAACTACGAGCAGTACTTC. This gives the protein CASGRSWDVNYEQYF. This chain connects TRBV28 to TRBJ2-7; no definite D call. The V gene lost 8 bases and the J gene lost 3 bases, with 20 bases spanning the gap. The CDR3 is 15 residues long. CDR1 and CDR2 (germline): MDHEN, SYDVKM.

The chain combines TRBV19 with TRBJ2-3, with 11 bases that match TRBD2. The CDR3 totals 14 residues. Germline CDR1 is LNHDA and CDR2 is SQIVND (reference sequence). The trim removed 10 bases at V and 2 bases at J, leaving 5 bases unmatched. CDR3 sequence reads: CATTSGRLTDTQYF. The CDR3 bases are TGTGCCACCACTAGCGGGAGACTCACAGATACGCAGTATTTT.

This clonotype occurred many times. The chain is built from TRBV29-1 and TRBJ1-2, with D possibly matching TRBD1 (6 bases). Germline CDR1 reads SQVTM; CDR2 reads ANQGSEA. The CDR3 loop spans 14 amino acids. The V end lost 4 bases, the J end lost 4 bases, and 16 bases lay between the germline ends. CDR3 sequence (DNA): TGCAGCGTTGGGGCCTTACAGGGAATCTATGGCTACACCTTC. This encodes CSVGALQGIYGYTF.

This rearrangement joins TRBV7-8 to TRBJ2-1; tentatively, D is TRBD2 (5 bases). CDR1 and CDR2 (germline): SGHVS, FQNEAQ. This CDR3 has 17 amino acids. The V gene lost 1 base and the J gene lost 2 bases, with 15 bases spanning the gap. The CDR3 DNA reads as TGTGCCAGCAGCTTAGTGGCCACGAGGGTGACCTACAATGAGCAGTTCTTC. Its protein product is CASSLVATRVTYNEQFF.

The chain recombines TRBV11-2 with TRBJ2-1; the D call may be TRBD1 or TRBD2 (5 bases each). With 1 base removed from V and 9 bases from J, the gap between germline ends came to 13 bases. The CDR3 covers 14 residues. CDR1 and CDR2 (germline): SGHAT, FQNNGV. CDR3 sequence: CASSLVPGPSEQFF. CDR3 in DNA: TGTGCCAGCAGCTTAGTCCCGGGACCCAGTGAGCAGTTCTTC.

This clonotype has just a few counts. The chain joins TRBV6-5 to TRBJ2-5; D is ambiguous. The length of the CDR3 is 12 residues. V dropped 7 bases and J dropped 5 bases, with 11 bases sitting between them. Germline-derived CDR1 and CDR2 are MNHEY and SVGAGI. CDR3 in DNA: TGTGCCAGCAACAACGGGTGGGAGACCCAGTACTTC. Residues: CASNNGWETQYF.

This clonotype was found a few times. The chain combines TRBV29-1 with TRBJ2-5, with 9 nucleotides matching TRBD2. This CDR3 is built from 13 residues. The V gene end was trimmed by 6 bases and the J gene end by 4 bases; junction bases not matched to a gene: 6. In germline, CDR1 is SQVTM, CDR2 ANQGSEA. This chain's CDR3 is CSVELSGGETQYF. The DNA for the CDR3 is TGCAGCGTAGAGCTTAGCGGGGGAGAGACCCAGTACTTC.

This clonotype has a single count. Germline is not matched at one junction end, which may reflect a read error. This rearrangement joins TRBV15 to TRBJ1-4; D unclear. The CDR3 totals 17 residues. From germline, CDR1 is LNHNV and CDR2 YYDKDF (reference sequence). CDR3 bases: TGTGCCGCCAGCAGAGCGTCGGCAGCTGCAACTAATGAAAAACTGTTTTTT. It is translated as CAASRASAAATNEKLFF.

This clonotype was counted at least ten times. The rearrangement uses TRBV4-2 and TRBJ2-1, with 9 bases identical to TRBD2. V shed 0 bases, J shed 4 bases, and the junction held 4 bases outside the gene matches. The CDR3 has 16 amino acids. CDR1 is LGHNA, CDR2 YNFKEQ, per germline. The CDR3 coding sequence is TGTGCCAGCAGCCAAGATCCTAGCGGGACTTACAATGAGCAGTTCTTC. Translating it yields CASSQDPSGTYNEQFF.

This clonotype was seen only a few times. The chain is built from TRBV7-2 and TRBJ2-1, with 7 positions matching TRBD1. In germline, CDR1 is SGHTA, CDR2 FQGNSA. Trimming at V came to 4 bases and at J to 3 bases, leaving 9 bases not matched to a gene. This CDR3 is 16 amino acids long. DNA of the CDR3: TGTGCCAGCAGCTCTTTGACAGGGCCTCGCTACAATGAGCAGTTCTTC. It is translated as CASSSLTGPRYNEQFF.

A word on this clonotype: A clone one base away is much larger, so this may be a read error. V is TRBV3-1 and J is TRBJ1-1, with 7 positions matching TRBD1. The CDR3 extends over 13 amino acids. With V trimmed by 2 bases and J by 4 bases, 1 base remained unmatched. Germline loops: CDR1 LGHDT, CDR2 YNNKEL (reference sequence). CDR3: CASSQNRGTEAFF. DNA for the CDR3: TGTGCCAGCAGCCAAAACAGGGGCACTGAAGCTTTCTTT.

This clonotype was counted a few times. The chain employs TRBV19 and TRBJ1-2, with a possible D match to TRBD1 (6 bases). The germline gives CDR1 LNHDA, CDR2 SQIVND (reference sequence). The CDR3 has 13 residues. Trimming stripped 4 bases from V and 3 bases from J, with 9 bases between. In nucleotides, the CDR3 is TGTGCCAGTAGTACAACAGGGTACTATGGCTACACCTTC. Translated, it gives CASSTTGYYGYTF.

This clonotype was picked up many times. V gene TRBV24-1 combines with J gene TRBJ2-3; no reliable D call. This CDR3 is built from 13 residues. Trimming pared 3 bases from V and 3 bases from J, leaving 6 bases between. Looked up from germline, CDR1 is KGHDR and CDR2 is SFDVKD. DNA of the CDR3: TGTGCCACCAGTGATCCCCCGACAGATACGCAGTATTTT. Encoded protein: CATSDPPTDTQYF.

This clonotype was seen repeatedly, ten times or more. V gene TRBV27 combines with J gene TRBJ2-7; TRBD1 is a possible D gene (5 bases). This CDR3 is 14 amino acids long. V gave up 9 bases and J gave up 4 bases, with 19 bases separating them. The V gene's germline CDR1 is MNHEY and CDR2 SMNVEV (reference sequence). CDR3 loop: CARTPRQTPYEQYF. Written as DNA, the CDR3 is TGTGCCAGGACCCCCCGACAGACTCCTTACGAGCAGTACTTC.

Comments on this clonotype: A read error may account for a junction end that differs from germline. The chain uses TRBV27 and TRBJ2-3; 9 nucleotides agree with TRBD1. The CDR3 consists of 15 residues. CDR1 is MNHEY and CDR2 is SMNVEV in the germline V gene (reference sequence). CDR3: CVSIAGTGLPDTQYF. As DNA, the CDR3 is TGTGTCAGCATCGCCGGGACAGGGTTGCCAGATACGCAGTATTTT.

This clonotype was counted a few times. This chain uses TRBV7-9 with TRBJ2-1; D not certain. V lost 1 base, J lost 13 bases, and 17 bases lay in between. The CDR3 extends over 14 amino acids. From germline, CDR1 is SEHNR and CDR2 FQNEAQ (reference sequence). The CDR3 is CASSLGTLKETQFF. The CDR3 nucleotides are TGTGCCAGCAGCTTAGGAACTCTTAAAGAGACCCAGTTCTTC.